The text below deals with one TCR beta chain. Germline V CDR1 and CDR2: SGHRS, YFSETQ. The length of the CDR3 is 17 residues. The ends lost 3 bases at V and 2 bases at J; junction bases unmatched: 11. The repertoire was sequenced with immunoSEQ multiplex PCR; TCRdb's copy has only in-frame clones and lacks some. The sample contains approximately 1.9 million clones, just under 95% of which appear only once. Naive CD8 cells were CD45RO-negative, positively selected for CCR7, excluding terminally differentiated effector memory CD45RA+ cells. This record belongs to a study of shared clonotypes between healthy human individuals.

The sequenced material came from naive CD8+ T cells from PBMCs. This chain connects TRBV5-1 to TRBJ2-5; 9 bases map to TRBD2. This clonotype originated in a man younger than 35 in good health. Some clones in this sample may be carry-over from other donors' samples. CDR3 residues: CASSSRPRLAAQETQYF. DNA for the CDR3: TGCGCCAGCAGCTCTCGCCCAAGACTAGCGGCACAAGAGACCCAGTACTTC.